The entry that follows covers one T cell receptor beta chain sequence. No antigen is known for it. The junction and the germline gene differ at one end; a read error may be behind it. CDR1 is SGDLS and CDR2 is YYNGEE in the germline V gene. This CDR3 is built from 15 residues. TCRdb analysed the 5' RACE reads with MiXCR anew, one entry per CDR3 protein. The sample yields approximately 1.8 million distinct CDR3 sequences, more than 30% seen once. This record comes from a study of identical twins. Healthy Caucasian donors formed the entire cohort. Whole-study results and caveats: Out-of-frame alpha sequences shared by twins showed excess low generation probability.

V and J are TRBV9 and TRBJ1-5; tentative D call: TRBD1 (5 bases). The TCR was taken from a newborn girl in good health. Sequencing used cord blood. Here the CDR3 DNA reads TGTGCCGGCAGCGCCGGCGGGGGGAACAATCAGCCCCAGCATTTT. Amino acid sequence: CAGSAGGGNNQPQHF.